The T cell receptor (beta chain) under discussion was sequenced for a study of shared T cell receptors in the human thymus. Profiled with immunoSEQ multiplex PCR; TCRdb holds only in-frame clones, not every one. The profile shows roughly 660,000 clones, approximately 90% of them singletons. Germline V gene sequence: CDR1 MNHEY, CDR2 SVGAGI. The CDR3 contains 16 residues. These data were likewise used in another study, on human thymus T cells. That publication notes: V and J genes seemed to be used with bias in thymic and blood repertoires.

This sequence joins TRBV6-5 and TRBJ2-5; D perhaps matches TRBD2 (6 bases). The assigned J gene may be wrong: the sequence end matches TRBJ2-7 better. What was sequenced was thymocytes. The TCR was taken from a boy less than two years old with a congenital heart defect. The CDR3 loop reads CASSYSGEAGVYEQYF. CDR3 sequence (DNA): TGTGCCAGCAGTTACTCGGGGGAGGCTGGGGTCTACGAGCAGTACTTC.